The entry that follows covers one T cell receptor (beta chain) sequence. Germline-derived CDR1 and CDR2 are SGHRS and YFSETQ. CDR3 length: 14 amino acids. V lost 5 bases and J lost 1, with 11 bases in between. These data originate in a study of blood T cells in healthy people across ages. In the study overall: About one barcoded beta molecule was captured per two T cells (by template switching).

The authors ran a second PCR of about 7 to 12 cycles using a sample-barcoded 5' primer and a J-beta primer mix. Each CDR3 protein gets one entry after TCRdb re-called the 5' RACE reads with MiXCR. This table has hundreds of thousands of distinct CDR3 sequences, about 40% appearing once. RNA extraction gave at least 5.5 micrograms of total RNA per sample. V is TRBV5-1 and J is TRBJ2-3; D might be TRBD1 (5 bases). Sequenced input: blood. This clonotype originated in a woman aged 60-75 years in good health. The CDR3 sequence is CASRGAQGTDTQYF. In DNA, the CDR3 is TGCGCCAGCAGAGGGGCACAGGGCACAGATACGCAGTATTTT.